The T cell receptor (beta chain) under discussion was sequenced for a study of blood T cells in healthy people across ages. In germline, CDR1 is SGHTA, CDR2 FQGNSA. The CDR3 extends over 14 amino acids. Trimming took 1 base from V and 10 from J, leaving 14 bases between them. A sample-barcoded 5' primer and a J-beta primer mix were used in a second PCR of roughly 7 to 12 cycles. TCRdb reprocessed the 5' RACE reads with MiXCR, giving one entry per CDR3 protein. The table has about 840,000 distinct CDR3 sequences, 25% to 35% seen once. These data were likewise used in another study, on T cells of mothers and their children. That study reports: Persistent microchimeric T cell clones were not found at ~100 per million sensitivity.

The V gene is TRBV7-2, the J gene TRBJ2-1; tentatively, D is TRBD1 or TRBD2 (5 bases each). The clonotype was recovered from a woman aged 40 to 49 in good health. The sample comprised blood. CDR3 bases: TGTGCCAGCAGCTTAGACCAGGGACCCTACGAGCAGTTCTTC. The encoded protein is CASSLDQGPYEQFF.